This is a list of T cell receptor beta chains from one sample in a study of CD8 T cells in Susac syndrome. TCRdb itself ran the immunoSEQ multiplex PCR reads through MiXCR, one entry per CDR3 protein. There are 180,000 or so distinct CDR3 sequences in the sample; approximately 95% occur only once, and roughly 0.1% lies in the top ten. The source material was CD4+ T cells from PBMCs. Source of these receptors: a human donor in good health. Both conserved end residues are part of each CDR3. A D gene is named only where the DNA matches it firmly. The size of a clone is reported for some rows only, either as once, few or many, or as a class for expanded clones.

abundance	v_gene	d_gene	j_gene	CDR3nt	CDR3aa
NA	TRBV7-2	TRBD1	TRBJ2-1	TGTGCCAGCAGCACGGACAGGGGGCGCGACAATGAGCAGTTCTTC	CASSTDRGRDNEQFF
NA	TRBV28	NA	TRBJ2-4	TGTGCCAGCAGTTTTCCAGGTGGGACGGACATTCAGTACTTC	CASSFPGGTDIQYF
NA	TRBV4-3	NA	TRBJ1-6	TGCGCCAGCAGCACTCATAATTCACCCCTCCACTTT	CASSTHNSPLHF
NA	TRBV6-5	TRBD1	TRBJ1-2	TGTGCCAGCAGTTACTCTGGGACAGGGGGTTATGGCTACACCTTC	CASSYSGTGGYGYTF
NA	TRBV4-1	NA	TRBJ1-6	TGCGCCAGCAGCCAAGACAGGGGAAGGTCCTATAATTCACCCCTCCACTTT	CASSQDRGRSYNSPLHF
NA	TRBV12-3/TRBV12-4	NA	TRBJ1-6	TGTGCCAGCGGGGGGGGTCGGGATTCACCCCTCCACTTT	CASGGGRDSPLHF
NA	TRBV20-1	NA	TRBJ2-4	TGCAGTGCCCGCCCCCCTCTAGCCAAAAACATTCAGTACTTC	CSARPPLAKNIQYF
NA	TRBV11-2	NA	TRBJ2-5	TGTGCCAGCAGCTCCTCTCCCACCCGGGCGGAGACCCAGTACTTC	CASSSSPTRAETQYF
NA	TRBV4-3	NA	TRBJ2-5	TGCGCCAGCAGCCAAGGGGGTCTGGAGACCCAGTACTTC	CASSQGGLETQYF
few	TRBV9	NA	TRBJ2-6	TGTGCCAGCTCCTCTCCCGGGGCCAACGTCCTGACTTTC	CASSSPGANVLTF
NA	TRBV7-2	NA	TRBJ1-5	TGTGCCAGCAGCTCCGCTTCAGGGAGCAATCAGCCCCAGCATTTT	CASSSASGSNQPQHF
NA	TRBV11-3	NA	TRBJ2-3	TGTGCCAGCAGCCAGGGGATCGCAGATACGCAGTATTTT	CASSQGIADTQYF
NA	TRBV3-1	NA	TRBJ2-5	TGTGCCAGCAGCCACCGAGGGGAGACCCAGTACTTC	CASSHRGETQYF
NA	TRBV14	NA	TRBJ1-2	TGTGCCAGCAGCCAGGGGCGGGACTATGGCTACACCTTC	CASSQGRDYGYTF
NA	TRBV7-6	TRBD1	TRBJ2-7	TGTGCCAGCAGCTGGGACAGGGGATCGTACGAGCAGTACTTC	CASSWDRGSYEQYF
NA	TRBV20-1	NA	TRBJ1-5	TGCAGTGCCACCTCCCGGGGGGCGGTAAGTCAGCCCCAGCATTTT	CSATSRGAVSQPQHF
NA	TRBV9	NA	TRBJ2-1	TGTGCCAGCAGCCCCTGGGGACAAGGTACAAACAATGAGCAGTTCTTC	CASSPWGQGTNNEQFF
NA	TRBV14	NA	TRBJ2-1	TGTGCCAGCAGCCAAGATTTGTTGAGCGGTGAGCAGTTCTTC	CASSQDLLSGEQFF
NA	TRBV6-2/TRBV6-3	TRBD2	TRBJ2-3	TGTGCCAGCAGTTACTCGCCGCCGGGACTAGCGGCAGATACGCAGTATTTT	CASSYSPPGLAADTQYF
NA	TRBV30	TRBD2	TRBJ2-2	TGTGCTAGAGCGGGAGGCGGCACCGGGGAGCTGTTTTTT	CARAGGGTGELFF
NA	TRBV25-1	NA	TRBJ1-2	TGTGCCAGCAGTGAGTTAGAGACAGCCATTTATGGCTACACCTTC	CASSELETAIYGYTF
NA	TRBV5-1	NA	TRBJ2-6	TGCGCCAGCAGCGTGAGAACTTCTGGGGCCAACGTCCTGACTTTC	CASSVRTSGANVLTF
NA	TRBV28	NA	TRBJ1-1	TGTGCCAGCAGTTTAATCCTGGGACAAGATATGAACACTGAAGCTTTCTTT	CASSLILGQDMNTEAFF
NA	TRBV29-1	NA	TRBJ2-7	TGCAGCGTTCGGACAACCTACGAGCAGTACTTC	CSVRTTYEQYF
NA	TRBV24-1	NA	TRBJ2-1	TGTGCCACCAGTGATCTCCGGGCCAGGGAGTTCTTC	CATSDLRAREFF
NA	TRBV20-1	NA	TRBJ2-6	TGCAGTGCCCCGCCTGCCGCCGGGGCCAACGTCCTGACTTTC	CSAPPAAGANVLTF
NA	TRBV12-3/TRBV12-4	NA	TRBJ2-5	TGTGCCAGCACCTTGAGTCTAGCGGAGACCCAGTACTTC	CASTLSLAETQYF
NA	TRBV12-3/TRBV12-4	TRBD1	TRBJ1-2	TGTGCCAGCAGTCTCTGGGCCGGGACAGGGAAAAACACCTTC	CASSLWAGTGKNTF
NA	TRBV24-1	TRBD2	TRBJ2-1	TGTGCCACCAGTGTCCATAGCGGGAGAGGCCGGAACAATGAGCAGTTCTTC	CATSVHSGRGRNNEQFF
once	TRBV9	NA	TRBJ2-1	TGTGCCAGCAGCGTAGGAGGTTCGGGTTTCTCCTACAATGAGCAGTTCTTC	CASSVGGSGFSYNEQFF
NA	TRBV2	TRBD2	TRBJ2-7	TGTGCCAGCAGTCCGGAGCGGGGCCTGTTTTTC	CASSPERGLFF
NA	TRBV11-2	NA	TRBJ2-6	TGTGCCACCCGACCCCCGCCCCGCGGCACAAACGTCCTGACTTTC	CATRPPPRGTNVLTF